Listed below are T cell receptor beta chains from one sample, sequenced in a study of shared clonotypes between healthy human individuals. Repertoires were generated with immunoSEQ multiplex PCR, while TCRdb's copy carries only in-frame clones and drops some. The sample shows 1.6 million or so clones, 98% of them seen only once. Sequenced input: naive CD4+ T cells sorted from blood. These receptor sequences come from a man younger than 40 in good health. The CDR3 runs from the conserved cysteine through the conserved F or W. Fields, in order: J gene, V gene, D gene, clone size, CDR3 protein, CDR3 DNA. A D gene is named only where the DNA matches it firmly. Rows give clone size only sometimes, using once, few, many, or a class for an expanded clone.

TRBJ2-1,TRBV9,TRBD2,-,CASSLIGGTSYNEQFF,TGTGCCAGCAGCCTGATCGGGGGGACCTCCTACAATGAGCAGTTCTTC
TRBJ2-2,TRBV9,-,-,CASSVNPSGELFF,TGTGCCAGCAGCGTAAACCCTAGCGGGGAGCTGTTTTTT
TRBJ1-1,TRBV11-2,-,-,CASSFYGDTEAFF,TGTGCCAGCAGCTTCTACGGGGACACTGAAGCTTTCTTT
TRBJ2-7,TRBV5-4,TRBD1,-,CASSSRGTLGFEQYF,TGTGCCAGCAGCTCCAGGGGGACATTGGGATTCGAGCAGTACTTC
TRBJ1-2,TRBV28,TRBD1,-,CASSRDSYGYTF,TGTGCCAGCAGCCGGGACAGCTATGGCTACACCTTC
TRBJ2-5,TRBV12-5,-,-,CASGLDGTQETQYF,TGTGCTAGTGGCTTGGACGGGACCCAAGAGACCCAGTACTTC
TRBJ1-5,TRBV27,-,-,CASSLSRGNQPQHF,TGTGCCAGCAGTCTCTCTAGGGGGAATCAGCCCCAGCATTTT
TRBJ2-5,TRBV5-6,-,-,CASSLVAQGEETQYF,TGTGCCAGCAGCTTGGTCGCTCAGGGCGAAGAGACCCAGTACTTC
TRBJ2-1,TRBV7-2,-,-,CASSTGAGFPTWFF,TGTGCCAGCAGCACGGGGGCTGGCTTTCCGACCTGGTTCTTC
TRBJ2-5,TRBV5-5,-,-,CASSLGASQETQYF,TGTGCCAGCAGCCTTGGGGCCTCTCAAGAGACCCAGTACTTC
TRBJ2-1,TRBV5-1,TRBD2,once,CASSFGLAGAQSSEQFF,TGCGCCAGCAGCTTCGGACTAGCGGGAGCTCAATCGAGTGAGCAGTTCTTC
TRBJ2-7,TRBV7-9,TRBD1,-,CASSHEGQGYYEQYF,TGTGCCAGCAGCCACGAAGGACAGGGGTACTACGAGCAGTACTTC
TRBJ1-5,TRBV29-1,-,-,CSVADRHNQPQHF,TGCAGCGTTGCGGACAGACACAATCAGCCCCAGCATTTT
TRBJ2-1,TRBV5-3,-,-,CARSSPQGIYNEQFF,TGTGCCAGAAGCTCTCCCCAGGGTATCTACAATGAGCAGTTCTTC
TRBJ2-5,TRBV28,TRBD1,-,CASSLAGRGQETQYF,TGTGCCAGCAGCCTCGCGGGCAGGGGGCAAGAGACCCAGTACTTC
TRBJ2-5,TRBV18,-,-,CASSPKTQGAQETQYF,TGTGCCAGCTCACCCAAGACACAGGGAGCCCAAGAGACCCAGTACTTC
TRBJ2-7,TRBV11-3,TRBD1,-,CASSLDRGLHEQYF,TGTGCCAGCAGCCTGGACAGGGGGCTTCACGAGCAGTACTTC
TRBJ1-1,TRBV18,TRBD1,-,CASSTTGEAFF,TGTGCCAGCTCCACGACAGGGGAGGCTTTCTTT
TRBJ2-7,TRBV5-1,TRBD2,-,CASSFQASGISYEQYF,TGCGCCAGCAGCTTCCAAGCTAGCGGGATTTCCTACGAGCAGTACTTC
TRBJ2-3,TRBV5-1,TRBD2,-,CASRAGSQDTQYF,TGCGCCAGTCGAGCGGGAAGTCAAGATACGCAGTATTTT
TRBJ2-7,TRBV5-1,-,-,CASSLVGSSSYEQYF,TGCGCCAGCAGCTTGGTTGGGTCCAGCTCCTACGAGCAGTACTTC
TRBJ2-5,TRBV7-2,-,-,CASSPRQTQYF,TGTGCCAGCAGCCCGAGGCAGACCCAGTACTTC
TRBJ2-4,TRBV7-2,-,once,CASSLAKIAGRVQYF,TGTGCCAGCAGCTTGGCGAAAATAGCCGGGCGGGTTCAGTACTTC
TRBJ1-1,TRBV2,-,-,CASRAKTPAFF,TGTGCCAGCCGGGCAAAGACTCCAGCTTTCTTT
TRBJ2-1,TRBV28,TRBD1,-,CASNPSRDRVKIEQFF,TGTGCCAGCAACCCCAGCCGGGACAGGGTCAAAATTGAGCAGTTCTTC
TRBJ2-2,TRBV5-1,-,-,CASSLGAGELFF,TGCGCCAGCAGCCTCGGGGCCGGGGAGCTGTTTTTT
TRBJ2-5,TRBV2,TRBD1,-,CASSVDRAQETQYF,TGTGCCAGCAGCGTTGACAGGGCGCAAGAGACCCAGTACTTC